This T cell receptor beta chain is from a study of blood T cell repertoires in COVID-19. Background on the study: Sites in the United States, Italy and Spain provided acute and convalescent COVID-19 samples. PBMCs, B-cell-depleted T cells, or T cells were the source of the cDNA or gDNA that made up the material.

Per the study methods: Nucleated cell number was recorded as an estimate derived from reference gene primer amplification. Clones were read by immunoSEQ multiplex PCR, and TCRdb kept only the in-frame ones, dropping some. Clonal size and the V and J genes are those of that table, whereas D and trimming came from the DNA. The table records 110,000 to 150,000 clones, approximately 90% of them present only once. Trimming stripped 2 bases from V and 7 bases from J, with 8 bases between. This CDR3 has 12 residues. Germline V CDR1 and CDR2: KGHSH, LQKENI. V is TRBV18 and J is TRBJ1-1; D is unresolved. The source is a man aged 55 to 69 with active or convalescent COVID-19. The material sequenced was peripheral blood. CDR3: CASSPARNEAFF. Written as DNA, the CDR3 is TGTGCCAGCTCACCAGCTAGAAATGAAGCTTTCTTT.